This T cell receptor (beta chain) was captured by sequencing in a study of identical twins. Study results and limitations: Cross-sectional statistical analysis was relied on for the conclusions, without the same donors being followed. Insertions were reduced in abundant cord blood beta clonotypes but not in memory repertoires.

Every donor was a healthy Caucasian. Unmatched junction bases numbered 7, after V lost 5 bases and J lost 5 bases. Germline V CDR1 and CDR2: WNHNN, SYGVQD (reference sequence). The CDR3 is 14 amino acids. As concerns this clonotype: Its antigen is currently unknown.

TCRdb re-analysed the 5' RACE reads in MiXCR, keeping a single row per CDR3 protein. The sample consists of 690,000 or so distinct CDR3 sequences, around 8.3% of them appearing once. The data also belong to a second study, concerning yellow fever vaccine responses in identical twins. In that study: After vaccination, twins' T cell response reportedly seemed partly convergent, partly personalized.

The V and J genes are TRBV10-1 and TRBJ2-5; 8 bases agree with TRBD2. The specimen was PBMCs. This receptor was identified in a woman between 18 and 30 years old in good health. The CDR3 sequence: CASSPGLESETQYF. The CDR3 DNA reads as TGCGCCAGCAGTCCGGGACTAGAATCGGAGACCCAGTACTTC.